The 20 T cell receptor beta chains in this list originate from one sample, sequenced in a study of shared clonotypes between healthy human individuals. The repertoire was sequenced with immunoSEQ multiplex PCR; TCRdb's copy has only in-frame clones and lacks some. The table includes some 2,000,000 clones, nearly 97% detected once. Material for sequencing was naive CD4+ T cells sorted from blood. The subset denotes: CD45RA+ positively selected. Receptors were obtained from a man between 18 and 29 years old in good health.

V usage is TRBV9 and J usage is TRBJ1-1; D ambiguous. The CDR3 has 11 residues. The V and J ends lost 10 bases and 5 bases respectively, with 12 bases between them. The germline V gene has CDR1 SGDLS and CDR2 YYNGEE. In nucleotides, the CDR3 is TGTGCCTGCGGCTTCGCGACTGAAGCTTTCTTT. Translation gives CACGFATEAFF.

The rearrangement uses TRBV7-2 and TRBJ2-5, with 9 positions matching TRBD2. Losses at the gene ends were 2 bases for V and 5 bases for J; bases not matched to a gene: 9. The CDR3 loop spans 16 amino acids. Germline CDR1 SGHTA, CDR2 FQGNSA. CDR3 amino acids: CASSLSPLTSGETQYF. The CDR3 coding sequence is TGTGCCAGCAGCTTATCCCCCCTTACTAGCGGGGAGACCCAGTACTTC.

V gene TRBV5-1 combines with J gene TRBJ2-1, with TRBD2 identical over 7 bases. V lost 0 bases, J lost 5 bases, and 5 bases stayed unmatched. In germline, CDR1 is SGHRS, CDR2 YFSETQ. The CDR3 extends over 15 amino acids. In DNA, the CDR3 is TGCGCCAGCAGCTTGGTCCCTAGCGGACACAATGAGCAGTTCTTC. The encoded protein is CASSLVPSGHNEQFF.

The chain carries TRBV30 and TRBJ1-2; 7 positions agree with TRBD1. The CDR3 consists of 15 residues. Germline-derived CDR1 and CDR2 are GTSNPN and SVGIG (reference sequence). V lost 1 base to trimming and J lost 4 bases; unmatched junction nucleotides: 9. The CDR3, as DNA: TGTGCCTGGAGTGCCAAGGGGGCCCTGTTCTATGGCTACACCTTC. Translating gives CAWSAKGALFYGYTF.

The chain is built from TRBV28 and TRBJ2-3, with a tentative D call TRBD1 (6 bases). Germline assignment: CDR1 MDHEN and CDR2 SYDVKM. V was shortened by 6 bases and J by 2 bases, with 15 bases between the two germline ends. This CDR3 region has 15 residues. The CDR3 is CASSSDRQLTDTQYF. The CDR3 region has the DNA TGTGCCAGCAGCTCCGACAGGCAACTCACAGATACGCAGTATTTT. Based on the CDR3 plus reference TRBV28 and TRBJ2-3, the full variable domain is DVKVTQSSRYLVKRTGEKVFLECVQDMDHENMFWYRQDPGLGLRLIYFSYDVKMKEKGDIPEGYSVSREKKERFSLILESASTNQTSMYLCASSSDRQLTDTQYFGPGTRLTVL.

The chain combines TRBV6-6 with TRBJ2-1; perhaps TRBD2 as D (6 bases). The ends were cut back, 6 bases at V and 8 bases at J, with 17 bases in the middle. Germline values: CDR1 MNHNY, CDR2 SVGAGI (reference sequence). The CDR3 loop spans 14 amino acids. The CDR3 coding sequence is TGTGCCAGCAGAGAGACACTAGCAACCCATGAGCAGTTCTTC. It is translated as CASRETLATHEQFF.

V gene TRBV19 combines with J gene TRBJ2-6, with D possibly being TRBD2 (6 bases). The germline CDR1 and CDR2 sequences are LNHDA and SQIVND (reference sequence). The ends were cut back, 5 bases at V and 2 bases at J, with 10 bases in the middle. The CDR3 sequence is 15 residues long. CDR3 nucleotide sequence: TGTGCCAGTAGTGGAGGGAGTACTGGGGCCAACGTCCTGACTTTC. It encodes CASSGGSTGANVLTF.

The J gene is TRBJ2-7, the V gene TRBV2; tentatively, D is TRBD2 (6 bases). CDR1 and CDR2 from the germline V gene are SNHLY and FYNNEI. The CDR3 runs 18 residues. V lost 3 bases, J lost 0 bases, and 21 bases lay in between. The CDR3 spells CASSDGAARTIISYEQYF. The CDR3 region has the DNA TGTGCCAGCAGTGACGGGGCGGCCCGGACTATAATCTCCTACGAGCAGTACTTC.

The chain employs TRBV4-3 and TRBJ2-4; D may be TRBD2 (7 bases). Germline V gene sequence: CDR1 LGHNA, CDR2 YSLEER. Trimming removed 0 bases at V and 5 bases at J, with 17 bases between. This CDR3 contains 17 residues. CDR3 DNA: TGCGCCAGCAGCCAAGATTCCCGGGGGGCTTCTGAAAACATTCAGTACTTC. As protein: CASSQDSRGASENIQYF.

The CDR3 reads CASSSDSRQGETQYF. The DNA for the CDR3 is TGTGCCAGCAGCTCCGACAGTCGACAGGGGGAGACCCAGTACTTC. The chain carries TRBV5-4 and TRBJ2-5; 8 nucleotides match TRBD1. CDR3 length equals 15 residues. Germline loops: CDR1 SGHNT, CDR2 YYREEE (reference sequence). Germline trimming cut 3 bases from V and 5 bases from J; bases unmatched to any gene: 9.

As to this clone: The same CDR3 is also encoded by other DNA sequences in this sample. V usage is TRBV5-1 and J usage is TRBJ2-2; D remains unclear. V lost 5 bases to trimming and J lost 2 bases, with 7 bases between them. The length of the CDR3 is 13 residues. Germline-derived CDR1 and CDR2 are SGHRS and YFSETQ. CDR3 bases: TGCGCCAGCAGTTCTGAAAACACCGGGGAGCTGTTTTTT. Amino acid sequence: CASSSENTGELFF.

V and J are TRBV5-6 and TRBJ1-2, with D uncertain. CDR3 length: 15 amino acids. Germline V gene lookup returns CDR1 SGHDT and CDR2 YYEEEE. The germline V and J ends were trimmed by 2 bases and 4 bases, with 15 bases remaining between them. CDR3 DNA sequence: TGTGCCAGCAGCTTACGCGGCTTGGGTCCCTATGGCTACACCTTC. It yields the protein CASSLRGLGPYGYTF.

The V and J genes are TRBV7-2 and TRBJ2-7; D might be TRBD1 or TRBD2, each matching 5 bases. The CDR3 extends over 14 amino acids. Trimming cost V 7 bases and J 2 bases, with 15 bases left between them. Germline CDR1 SGHTA, CDR2 FQGNSA. The CDR3 bases are TGTGCCAGCATGGATTGGGGACGGACCTACGAGCAGTACTTC. Encoded protein: CASMDWGRTYEQYF.

As concerns this clone: This sample includes further DNA sequences coding for the same CDR3. The genes are TRBV30 and TRBJ1-3; D is ambiguous. V was shortened by 3 bases and J by 1 base, with 10 bases between the two germline ends. The CDR3 consists of 14 residues. Germline loops: CDR1 GTSNPN, CDR2 SVGIG (reference sequence). The CDR3 loop is CAWRPGNSGNTIYF. The DNA for the CDR3 is TGTGCCTGGAGACCTGGGAATTCTGGAAACACCATATATTTT.

The genes are TRBV6-6 and TRBJ2-2, with TRBD1 as a possible D gene (6 bases). The ends were cut back, 0 bases at V and 4 bases at J, with 9 bases in the middle. Looked up from germline, CDR1 is MNHNY and CDR2 is SVGAGI (reference sequence). The CDR3 length is 15 residues. Here the CDR3 DNA reads TGTGCCAGCAGTTACTCGACAGGCCCCACCGGGGAGCTGTTTTTT. Translation: CASSYSTGPTGELFF.

The rearrangement joins TRBV6-5 to TRBJ2-5, with D perhaps TRBD2 (7 bases). Trimming took off 0 bases at V and 2 bases at J, with 13 bases between the two ends. This CDR3 is built from 16 residues. Germline V gives CDR1 MNHEY, CDR2 SVGAGI. CDR3: CASSYSRGGGQETQYF. The CDR3, as DNA: TGTGCCAGCAGTTACTCGCGCGGGGGCGGACAAGAGACCCAGTACTTC.

V and J are TRBV5-4 and TRBJ2-7, with 8 bases identical to TRBD1. Germline CDR1 SGHNT, CDR2 YYREEE (reference sequence). V was clipped by 4 bases and J by 7 bases; unmatched bases: 13. There are 15 residues in the CDR3. This chain's CDR3 is CASSPDGGRGLEQYF. The CDR3 nucleotides are TGTGCCAGCAGCCCTGATGGTGGCAGGGGGCTTGAGCAGTACTTC.

The gene calls are TRBV5-1 and TRBJ1-4, with 10 bases identical to TRBD1. The CDR3 sequence is 14 residues long. Germline CDR1 is SGHRS and CDR2 is YFSETQ. The trim removed 7 bases at V and 8 bases at J, leaving 8 bases unmatched. CDR3 sequence (DNA): TGCGCCAGCGCCCAGGGACAGGGGTTAGAAAAACTGTTTTTT. Translating gives CASAQGQGLEKLFF.

The chain employs TRBV6-1 and TRBJ2-7, with 9 bases identical to TRBD2. In germline, CDR1 is MNHNS, CDR2 SASEGT. The CDR3 loop spans 13 amino acids. The V gene end was trimmed by 7 bases and the J gene end by 2 bases; junction bases not matched to a gene: 3. The CDR3 nucleotides are TGTGCCAGCAAGACTAGCGGCCCCTACGAGCAGTACTTC. Amino acid sequence: CASKTSGPYEQYF.

CDR3 amino acids: CASSLLGQSTREQYF. In DNA, the CDR3 is TGTGCCAGCAGCTTACTTGGGCAGAGTACGCGTGAGCAGTACTTC. The chain links TRBV7-2 to TRBJ2-7, with D unresolved. The CDR3 has 15 amino acids. CDR1 and CDR2 from the germline V gene are SGHTA and FQGNSA. V shed 2 bases and J shed 7 bases, with 18 bases lying between them.